The sample holds many counts of the clone carrying this T cell receptor beta chain. Its antigen is as yet unknown. Individual cDNA molecules were tagged with unique molecular identifiers, the study reported. TCRdb reprocessed the 5' RACE reads via MiXCR and lists one record per CDR3 protein. Altogether some 50,000 distinct CDR3 sequences are present, roughly 10% being singletons, with the ten largest covering approximately 4.1%. These data belong to a study of early T cells in non-severe SARS-CoV-2 infection. Study-wide background: Chains were unpaired, as sequencing was done on bulk RNA from unsorted whole blood. Study-wide points: Sequences matched to VDJdb favored anti-spike CD8 responses, while private and CD4 specificities were missed.

V shed 3 bases, J shed 0 bases, and the junction held 4 bases outside the gene matches. From germline, CDR1 is KGHSH and CDR2 LQKENI. The CDR3 covers 15 residues. The V gene is TRBV18, the J gene TRBJ2-7, with 8 bases that match TRBD1. This TCR came from an adult who was a healthcare worker with PCR-confirmed SARS-CoV-2 infection or an uninfected control (not recorded which). Sequenced sample: whole blood. This CDR3 reads CASSPGQVGSYEQYF. In DNA form, the CDR3 reads TGTGCCAGCTCACCGGGACAGGTGGGCTCCTACGAGCAGTACTTC.